This TCR beta chain stems from a study of shared clonotypes between healthy human individuals. Study-wide results and caveats: Incompleteness in sorted-subset sequencing, despite large depth, was shown by rarefaction.

TCRdb's copy holds only in-frame clones and misses some; the assay was immunoSEQ multiplex PCR. The table records about 800,000 clones, roughly 96% of them present only once. A note on this clone: Its matching antigen is unknown.

Positively selected for CCR7, the CD45RO-negative cells used as naive CD8 cells excluded terminally differentiated effector memory CD45RA+ cells. The ends were cut back, 6 bases at V and 6 bases at J, with 11 bases in the middle. The germline V gene encodes CDR1 MGHDK and CDR2 SYGVNS. CDR3 length: 13 residues. Specimen: naive CD8+ T cells sorted from blood. The J gene is TRBJ2-2, the V gene TRBV25-1, with D tentatively TRBD2 (5 bases). This sequence originates from a man aged 25 to 45 in good health. In DNA form, the CDR3 reads TGTGCCAGCAGCGTATCGGGGTCCGGGGAGCTGTTTTTT. This codes for CASSVSGSGELFF.